Below are 30 T cell receptor beta chains sequenced from a single sample in a study of blood T cell repertoires in COVID-19. The method was immunoSEQ multiplex PCR; TCRdb's version includes in-frame clones alone and lacks a portion of them. Found here are 9,500 to 15,000 clones, roughly four fifths of them singletons; the top ten hold approximately 3.5%. The source material was peripheral blood. These receptors were taken from a woman aged 60-75 years with acute or convalescent COVID-19.

This chain links TRBV3-1 (or the pseudogene TRBV3-2) with TRBJ1-2; D gene unclear. The V gene lost 8 bases and the J gene lost 0 bases, with 10 bases spanning the gap. CDR3 length equals 13 residues. Germline CDR1 LGHDT, CDR2 YNNKEL (reference sequence). Here the CDR3 DNA reads TGTGCCAGCCAAGCGGGAGCTAACTATGGCTACACCTTC. Its protein product is CASQAGANYGYTF.

The chain carries TRBV7-9 and TRBJ2-7; D remains ambiguous. Between the trimmed V and J ends, which lost 2 bases and 3 bases, there was a span of 8 bases. CDR3 length equals 13 residues. In germline, CDR1 is SEHNR, CDR2 FQNEAQ (reference sequence). CDR3 nucleotides: TGTGCCAGCAGCTTATTTGGCAGCTACGAGCAGTACTTC. It specifies CASSLFGSYEQYF.

This clone is a singleton in its sample. The chain carries TRBV6-5 and TRBJ1-5, with TRBD1 as a possible D gene (6 bases). This CDR3 region has 13 residues. CDR1 MNHEY and CDR2 SVGAGI come from the germline V gene. V was trimmed by 6 bases and J by 9 bases, leaving 15 bases between them. CDR3 DNA sequence: TGTGCCAGCAGAGGACAGCTGTTCTGGCCCCAGCATTTT. Translated, it gives CASRGQLFWPQHF.

The V call is TRBV10-3, the J call TRBJ2-3; 13 bases are a match to TRBD2. There are 15 residues in the CDR3. Germline V gene data show CDR1 as ENHRY and CDR2 as SYGVKD. The J segment lost 0 bases and the V segment lost 10 bases, leaving 4 bases of the junction unmatched. CDR3 sequence: CATTSGGPSTDTQYF. For the CDR3, the DNA is TGTGCCACGACTAGCGGGGGGCCTAGCACAGATACGCAGTATTTT.

This clone was observed a few times. This chain connects TRBV18 to TRBJ1-1; D call uncertain. CDR1 is KGHSH, CDR2 LQKENI, per germline. The germline V and J ends were trimmed by 3 bases and 0 bases, with 11 bases remaining between them. The CDR3 runs 15 residues. In DNA form, the CDR3 reads TGTGCCAGCTCACCTAGAGGAGGGATGAACACTGAAGCTTTCTTT. Protein product: CASSPRGGMNTEAFF.

CDR3 coding DNA: TGTGCCAGCAGCTTAGCAGGAGGTAGTCTTCCCACCTATAATTCACCCCTCCACTTT. Translation gives CASSLAGGSLPTYNSPLHF. This chain links TRBV7-9 with TRBJ1-6; D remains ambiguous. Per germline, CDR1 SEHNR and CDR2 FQNEAQ (reference sequence). The CDR3 runs to 19 residues. V dropped 0 bases and J dropped 2 bases, with 17 bases sitting between them.

This clone was counted once. The gene calls are TRBV7-9 and TRBJ2-7; 9 nucleotides match TRBD1. The ends lost 4 bases at V and 7 bases at J; junction bases unmatched: 2. The CDR3 extends over 12 amino acids. CDR1 is SEHNR, CDR2 FQNEAQ, per germline (reference sequence). CDR3 DNA: TGTGCCAGCAGCTCGACAGGGGGTGAGCAGTACTTC. It encodes CASSSTGGEQYF.

This chain connects TRBV18 to TRBJ1-3; the match to TRBD1 covers 7 bases. This CDR3 is 15 amino acids long. V was pared by 2 bases and J by 2 bases, with 3 bases of the junction left unmatched. The germline gives CDR1 KGHSH, CDR2 LQKENI. CDR3 sequence: CASSPTGVPGNTIYF. CDR3 in DNA: TGTGCCAGCTCACCAACAGGGGTCCCTGGAAACACCATATATTTT.

The gene calls are TRBV10-3 and TRBJ2-7; 13 nucleotides agree with TRBD2. Germline V gene lookup returns CDR1 ENHRY and CDR2 SYGVKD. The CDR3 is 15 amino acids. Trimming cost V 8 bases and J 0 bases; bases outside gene matches: 4. The CDR3 reads CAIGLAGVHSYEQYF. CDR3 in DNA: TGTGCCATCGGACTAGCGGGGGTGCACTCCTACGAGCAGTACTTC.

The CDR3 coding sequence is TGTGCCAGCAGCCCAGATACGGGACAGGGGCTCGGCTACACCTTC. This codes for CASSPDTGQGLGYTF. The rearrangement joins TRBV7-8 to TRBJ1-2; TRBD1 matches at 10 bases. The CDR3 has 15 amino acids. CDR1 and CDR2 from the germline V gene are SGHVS and FQNEAQ. Trimming took 5 bases from V and 8 from J; bases not matched to a gene: 11. The full variable domain, with the rest looked up from reference TRBV7-8 and TRBJ1-2, is GAGVSQSPRYKVAKRGQDVALRCDPISGHVSLFWYQQALGQGPEFLTYFQNEAQLDKSGLPSDRFFAERPEGSVSTLKIQRTQQEDSAVYLCASSPDTGQGLGYTFGSGTRLTVV.

The chain combines TRBV9 with TRBJ2-1; 12 bases are shared with TRBD1. Germline trimming cut 0 bases from V and 6 bases from J; bases unmatched to any gene: 4. CDR1 SGDLS and CDR2 YYNGEE come from the germline V gene. This CDR3 has 16 amino acids. The CDR3 coding sequence is TGTGCCAGCAGCGTAGTGGGACAGGGGGCTCGCAATGAGCAGTTCTTC. This gives the protein CASSVVGQGARNEQFF.

This chain links TRBV11-3 with TRBJ2-3; 10 positions agree with TRBD1. This CDR3 spans 17 amino acids. V lost 2 bases and J lost 5; bases outside the gene matches: 10. From germline, CDR1 is SGHNT and CDR2 YENEEA. The CDR3 is CASSLWTGTGVRDTQYF. The CDR3 nucleotides read TGTGCCAGCAGCTTATGGACCGGGACAGGGGTTCGAGATACGCAGTATTTT.

The chain carries TRBV6-2 or TRBV6-3 and TRBJ2-1; possible D gene TRBD2, 6 bases. Trimming took off 0 bases at V and 3 bases at J, with 18 bases between the two ends. This CDR3 spans 18 amino acids. Per germline, CDR1 MNHEY and CDR2 SVGEGT. CDR3 residues: CASSYSGSIRGGYNEQFF. CDR3 sequence (DNA): TGTGCCAGCAGTTACTCCGGGTCAATTCGGGGAGGCTACAATGAGCAGTTCTTC.

The J gene is TRBJ2-7, the V gene TRBV10-3; a possible D gene is TRBD1 (5 bases). The V end lost 4 bases, the J end lost 3 bases, and 13 bases lay between the germline ends. The CDR3 extends over 14 amino acids. CDR1 is ENHRY and CDR2 is SYGVKD in the germline V gene. The chain's CDR3 is CAISGVQGFYEQYF. The CDR3 bases are TGTGCCATCAGTGGGGTGCAGGGTTTCTACGAGCAGTACTTC.

The chain couples TRBV19 to TRBJ1-1, with 9 nucleotides matching TRBD1. CDR3 length: 16 amino acids. From germline, CDR1 is LNHDA and CDR2 SQIVND (reference sequence). The J segment lost 2 bases and the V segment lost 6 bases, leaving 10 bases of the junction unmatched. The CDR3 nucleotides are TGTGCCAGTAGACCAGGGACAGGGTATGGTAACACTGAAGCTTTCTTT. This sequence encodes CASRPGTGYGNTEAFF.

This chain uses TRBV19 with TRBJ2-1, with TRBD2 matching over 9 bases. Germline V gene lookup returns CDR1 LNHDA and CDR2 SQIVND (reference sequence). The CDR3 spans 15 residues. J gave up 7 bases and V 11 bases, and 15 bases lay outside the gene matches. CDR3 sequence: CASVRGAGGGNEQFF. The CDR3 nucleotides are TGTGCCTCAGTCCGAGGAGCGGGGGGTGGGAATGAGCAGTTCTTC.

The chain recombines TRBV6-5 with TRBJ2-3, with 10 bases that match TRBD1. V was clipped by 7 bases and J by 3 bases; unmatched bases: 4. This CDR3 contains 14 residues. Per germline, CDR1 MNHEY and CDR2 SVGAGI. CDR3 in amino acids: CASTRDRGTDTQYF. For the CDR3, the DNA is TGTGCCAGCACCCGGGACAGGGGAACAGATACGCAGTATTTT.

The chain is built from TRBV24-1 and TRBJ1-6, with a possible D match to TRBD1 (5 bases). Trimming left V 0 bases short and J 9 bases short, with 17 bases between. This CDR3 spans 17 amino acids. Germline CDR1 reads KGHDR; CDR2 reads SFDVKD. CDR3: CATSDLVSRAWGSPLHF. DNA for the CDR3: TGTGCCACCAGTGATTTGGTCTCCAGGGCCTGGGGTTCACCCCTCCACTTT.

The rearrangement uses TRBV11-2 and TRBJ2-1; a possible D gene is TRBD2 (6 bases). Trimming removed 5 bases at V and 0 bases at J, with 11 bases between. The CDR3 is made up of 15 amino acids. Germline lookup yields CDR1 SGHAT and CDR2 FQNNGV. The CDR3 sequence is CASSRGLPSYNEQFF. The CDR3 nucleotides read TGTGCCAGCAGCCGGGGGTTGCCCTCCTACAATGAGCAGTTCTTC.

This clone was picked up one time. The rearrangement links TRBV6-6 to TRBJ1-5, with 11 bases identical to TRBD1. The CDR3 loop spans 15 amino acids. J was trimmed by 5 bases and V by 7 bases; bases with no gene match: 7. Germline CDR1 is MNHNY and CDR2 is SVGAGI (reference sequence). The CDR3 region has the DNA TGTGCCAGCACCAGGACAGGGGGCGCGGATCAGCCCCAGCATTTT. Protein product: CASTRTGGADQPQHF.

The gene calls are TRBV5-4 and TRBJ1-2; unclear D gene. Per germline, CDR1 SGHNT and CDR2 YYREEE (reference sequence). This CDR3 is 14 amino acids long. The germline V and J ends were trimmed by 5 bases and 7 bases, with 18 bases remaining between them. Here the CDR3 reads CASRPGVYESGYTF. CDR3 nucleotide sequence: TGTGCCAGCAGGCCCGGGGTGTACGAATCTGGCTACACCTTC.

The chain uses TRBV18 and TRBJ1-5; D gene unclear. V shed 4 bases and J shed 1 base, with 8 bases lying between them. Germline lookup yields CDR1 KGHSH and CDR2 LQKENI. This CDR3 region has 14 residues. Here the CDR3 DNA reads TGTGCCAGCTCACAGGACTGGAGCAATCAGCCCCAGCATTTT. Translation gives CASSQDWSNQPQHF. Complete variable domain (other parts from reference TRBV18 and TRBJ1-5): NAGVMQNPRHLVRRRGQEARLRCSPMKGHSHVYWYRQLPEEGLKFMVYLQKENIIDESGMPKERFSAEFPKEGPSILRIQQVVRGDSAAYFCASSQDWSNQPQHFGDGTRLSIL.

This clone was counted a single time. The gene calls are TRBV27 and TRBJ1-6; 9 nucleotides match TRBD1. Germline V gives CDR1 MNHEY, CDR2 SMNVEV (reference sequence). The CDR3 loop spans 19 amino acids. V lost 2 bases to trimming and J lost 3 bases; unmatched junction nucleotides: 11. Here the CDR3 DNA reads TGTGCCAGCAGTTTAGGGACAGGGACGTTAGGGCGCTATAATTCACCCCTCCACTTT. Protein: CASSLGTGTLGRYNSPLHF.

The V and J genes are TRBV30 and TRBJ1-5, with 8 bases that match TRBD1. The trim removed 3 bases at V and 7 bases at J, leaving 11 bases unmatched. This CDR3 contains 15 residues. Germline lookup yields CDR1 GTSNPN and CDR2 SVGIG (reference sequence). This CDR3 reads CAWSLGQVQRQPQHF. The CDR3 region has the DNA TGTGCCTGGAGCCTGGGACAGGTTCAGAGGCAGCCCCAGCATTTT.

This clone was seen just once. The V and J genes are TRBV6-5 and TRBJ1-1, with 7 bases identical to TRBD1. The V gene's germline CDR1 is MNHEY and CDR2 SVGAGI. V was clipped by 6 bases and J by 3 bases; unmatched bases: 7. This CDR3 has 14 residues. In DNA form, the CDR3 reads TGTGCCAGCAGGTCACAGGGGCGGGACACTGAAGCTTTCTTT. This encodes CASRSQGRDTEAFF.

The chain joins TRBV9 to TRBJ2-5, with 12 bases fitting TRBD2. Germline loops: CDR1 SGDLS, CDR2 YYNGEE. The CDR3 covers 14 residues. V gave up 1 base and J gave up 8 bases; unmatched junction bases: 3. CDR3 region: CASSVLLAGGTQYF. CDR3 coding DNA: TGTGCCAGCAGCGTACTACTAGCGGGGGGAACCCAGTACTTC.

The chain couples TRBV7-2 to TRBJ2-2; 13 bases agree with TRBD2. CDR3 size: 18 residues. V shed 5 bases, J shed 4 bases, and the junction held 10 bases outside the gene matches. Germline CDR1 SGHTA, CDR2 FQGNSA. CDR3 in amino acids: CASSNGLAGAPGTGELFF. CDR3 DNA sequence: TGTGCCAGCAGCAACGGACTAGCGGGGGCCCCGGGCACCGGGGAGCTGTTTTTT.

This clone was seen only once. The rearrangement joins TRBV19 to TRBJ1-6; a weak D match, TRBD1 (5 bases). V was pared by 3 bases and J by 9 bases, with 12 bases between. Germline V gene sequence: CDR1 LNHDA, CDR2 SQIVND (reference sequence). The CDR3 contains 14 residues. The CDR3 DNA reads TGTGCCAGTAGTATGCTAAGACAGACTTCACCCCTCCACTTT. Protein: CASSMLRQTSPLHF.

The rearrangement joins TRBV18 to TRBJ1-5; TRBD1 matches at 7 bases. V lost 3 bases, J lost 7 bases, and 9 bases stayed unmatched. The CDR3 extends over 15 amino acids. CDR1 is KGHSH, CDR2 LQKENI, per germline. CDR3 DNA sequence: TGTGCCAGCTCACCCTCACCCGGGACAGCCCAGCCCCAGCATTTT. This gives the protein CASSPSPGTAQPQHF. The full variable domain, in which reference TRBV18 and TRBJ1-5 provide the parts outside the CDR3, is NAGVMQNPRHLVRRRGQEARLRCSPMKGHSHVYWYRQLPEEGLKFMVYLQKENIIDESGMPKERFSAEFPKEGPSILRIQQVVRGDSAAYFCASSPSPGTAQPQHFGDGTRLSIL.

The chain uses TRBV29-1 and TRBJ2-3; possible D gene TRBD2, 6 bases. The CDR3 is made up of 13 amino acids. Per germline, CDR1 SQVTM and CDR2 ANQGSEA. Trimming left V 1 base short and J 3 bases short, with 8 bases between. As DNA, the CDR3 is TGCAGCGTTGAAGCCGGAGGGACAGATACGCAGTATTTT. Its translation: CSVEAGGTDTQYF.